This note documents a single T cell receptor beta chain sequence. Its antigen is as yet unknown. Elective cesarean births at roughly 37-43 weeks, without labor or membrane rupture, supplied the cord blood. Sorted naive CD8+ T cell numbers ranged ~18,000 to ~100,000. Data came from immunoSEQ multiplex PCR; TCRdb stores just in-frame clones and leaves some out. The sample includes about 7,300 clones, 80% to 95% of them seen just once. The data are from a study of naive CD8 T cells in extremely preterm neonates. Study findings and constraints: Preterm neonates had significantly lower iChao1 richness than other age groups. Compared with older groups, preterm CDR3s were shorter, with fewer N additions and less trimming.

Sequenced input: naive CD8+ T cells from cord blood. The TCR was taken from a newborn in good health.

In nucleotides, the CDR3 is TGTGCCAGCAGCTTGGGGGTAGCGGGAGGGCCAGGTGCAGATACGCAGTATTTT. Its protein is CASSLGVAGGPGADTQYF. The genes are TRBV5-6 and TRBJ2-3, with 11 bases matching TRBD2. CDR1 and CDR2 from the germline V gene are SGHDT and YYEEEE. This CDR3 contains 18 residues. The junction had 10 bases not matched to a gene; V was cut back by 0 bases and J by 4 bases.